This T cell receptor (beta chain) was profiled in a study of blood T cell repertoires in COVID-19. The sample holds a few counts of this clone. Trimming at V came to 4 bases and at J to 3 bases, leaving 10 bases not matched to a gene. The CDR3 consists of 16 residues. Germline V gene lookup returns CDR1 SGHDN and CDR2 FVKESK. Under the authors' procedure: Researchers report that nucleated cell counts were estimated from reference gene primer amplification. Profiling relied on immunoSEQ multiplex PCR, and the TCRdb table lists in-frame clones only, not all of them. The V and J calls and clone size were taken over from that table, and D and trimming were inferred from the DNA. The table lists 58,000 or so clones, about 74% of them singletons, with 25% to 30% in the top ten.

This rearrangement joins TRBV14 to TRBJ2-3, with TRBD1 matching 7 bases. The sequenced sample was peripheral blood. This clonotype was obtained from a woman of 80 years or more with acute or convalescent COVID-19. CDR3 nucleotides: TGTGCCAGCAGCCTTCGTGGGCCAGGGGGAACAGATACGCAGTATTTT. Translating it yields CASSLRGPGGTDTQYF.